These T cell receptor beta chains were read from a single sample in a study of HIV-infected patients and healthy controls. TCRdb passed the 5' RACE reads through MiXCR, listing each CDR3 protein once. The sample has 15,000 to 20,000 distinct CDR3 sequences, roughly 8.2% seen once; the top ten hold around 2.5%. The material sequenced was blood. The receptors here all came from an adult in good health. Both conserved end residues are part of each CDR3. The order of the fields is J gene, D gene, clone size, V gene, CDR3 DNA, CDR3 protein. A D gene is named only where the DNA matches it firmly. Where a row states a size, it is once, few, many or the class of an expanded clone; other rows omit it.

J gene: TRBJ2-1
D gene: NA
clone size: few
V gene: TRBV28
CDR3 DNA: TGTGCCAGCAGTTTATCCGGGTTAACCTACAATGAGCAGTTCTTC
CDR3 protein: CASSLSGLTYNEQFF

J gene: TRBJ1-1
D gene: NA
clone size: many
V gene: TRBV9
CDR3 DNA: TGTGCCAGCAGCGTAGACGCGACAGCGAACACTGAAGCTTTCTTT
CDR3 protein: CASSVDATANTEAFF

J gene: TRBJ2-2
D gene: NA
clone size: NA
V gene: TRBV20-1
CDR3 DNA: TGCAGTGCTAGAGGGTTTGGTACCGGGGAGCTGTTTTTT
CDR3 protein: CSARGFGTGELFF

J gene: TRBJ2-3
D gene: NA
clone size: many
V gene: TRBV29-1
CDR3 DNA: TGCAGCGCTAAGGGGACTCAAAACACAGATACGCAGTATTTT
CDR3 protein: CSAKGTQNTDTQYF

J gene: TRBJ2-6
D gene: NA
clone size: medium-sized
V gene: TRBV4-2
CDR3 DNA: TGTGCCAGCAGCCAAGATGTTGGCTCTGGGGCCAACGTCCTGACTTTC
CDR3 protein: CASSQDVGSGANVLTF

J gene: TRBJ1-1
D gene: NA
clone size: many
V gene: TRBV29-1
CDR3 DNA: TGCAGCGTTCATATTGCTGAAGCTTTCTTT
CDR3 protein: CSVHIAEAFF

J gene: TRBJ2-7
D gene: NA
clone size: few
V gene: TRBV6-2/TRBV6-3
CDR3 DNA: TGTGCCAGCAGTTACCGGGACAACTACGAGCAGTACTTC
CDR3 protein: CASSYRDNYEQYF

J gene: TRBJ2-3
D gene: NA
clone size: many
V gene: TRBV13
CDR3 DNA: TGTGCCAGCAGCTTAGGGCGAGGCACAGATACGCAGTATTTT
CDR3 protein: CASSLGRGTDTQYF

J gene: TRBJ1-5
D gene: NA
clone size: many
V gene: TRBV20-1
CDR3 DNA: TGCAGTGCTCGGACCGGTAGCAATCAGCCCCAGCATTTT
CDR3 protein: CSARTGSNQPQHF

J gene: TRBJ2-7
D gene: TRBD1
clone size: few
V gene: TRBV5-6
CDR3 DNA: TGTGCCAGCAGCCCCGGGACAGGCTCCTACGAGCAGTACTTC
CDR3 protein: CASSPGTGSYEQYF

J gene: TRBJ1-5
D gene: NA
clone size: many
V gene: TRBV12-3/TRBV12-4
CDR3 DNA: TGTGCCAGCAGTTTAGGTTGGGGACCTGGGGGCAATCAGCCCCAGCATTTT
CDR3 protein: CASSLGWGPGGNQPQHF

J gene: TRBJ1-3
D gene: TRBD1
clone size: many
V gene: TRBV6-6
CDR3 DNA: TGTGCCAGCAGCAGGGACAGCGGAAACACCATATATTTT
CDR3 protein: CASSRDSGNTIYF

J gene: TRBJ1-3
D gene: NA
clone size: many
V gene: TRBV5-1
CDR3 DNA: TGCGCCAGCAGCTTGGGGGACCCGATCTCTGGAAACACCATATATTTT
CDR3 protein: CASSLGDPISGNTIYF

J gene: TRBJ2-1
D gene: TRBD1
clone size: many
V gene: TRBV7-2
CDR3 DNA: TGTGCCAGCAGCCCAACGGGACAGGGCACCTACAATGAGCAGTTCTTC
CDR3 protein: CASSPTGQGTYNEQFF

J gene: TRBJ1-5
D gene: NA
clone size: many
V gene: TRBV12-3/TRBV12-4
CDR3 DNA: TGTGCCAGCAGTAAATACAGGGCTGAGCCCCAGCATTTT
CDR3 protein: CASSKYRAEPQHF

J gene: TRBJ2-7
D gene: NA
clone size: many
V gene: TRBV29-1
CDR3 DNA: TGCAGCGTTCAGGGAAGGTACGAGCAGTACTTC
CDR3 protein: CSVQGRYEQYF

J gene: TRBJ2-5
D gene: NA
clone size: many
V gene: TRBV7-9
CDR3 DNA: TGTGCCAGCAGCTTAGTCCCGAAAACTCAAGAGACCCAGTACTTC
CDR3 protein: CASSLVPKTQETQYF

J gene: TRBJ1-4
D gene: TRBD1
clone size: many
V gene: TRBV6-5
CDR3 DNA: TGTGCCAGCACGACAGGGCTTGAAAAACTGTTTTTT
CDR3 protein: CASTTGLEKLFF

J gene: TRBJ2-1
D gene: NA
clone size: many
V gene: TRBV9
CDR3 DNA: TGTGCCAGCAGCCCTACGGGGATCTACTGGGGAATGAATGAGCAGTTCTTC
CDR3 protein: CASSPTGIYWGMNEQFF

J gene: TRBJ2-2
D gene: NA
clone size: many
V gene: TRBV6-1
CDR3 DNA: TGTGCCAGCAGTGAAGGTTGGGGGGGGCCCACCGGGGAGCTGTTTTTT
CDR3 protein: CASSEGWGGPTGELFF

J gene: TRBJ2-3
D gene: NA
clone size: many
V gene: TRBV5-1
CDR3 DNA: TGCGCCAGCAGCTCCCCTGGGGACAGCACAGATACGCAGTATTTT
CDR3 protein: CASSSPGDSTDTQYF

J gene: TRBJ2-6
D gene: NA
clone size: medium-sized
V gene: TRBV6-2/TRBV6-3
CDR3 DNA: TGTGCCAGCAGTTACGACGGCTCTGGGGCCAACGTCCTGACTTTC
CDR3 protein: CASSYDGSGANVLTF

J gene: TRBJ1-2
D gene: NA
clone size: few
V gene: TRBV6-2/TRBV6-3
CDR3 DNA: TGTGCCAGCAGTCCGGACGTTGGCTACACCTTC
CDR3 protein: CASSPDVGYTF

J gene: TRBJ2-6
D gene: NA
clone size: medium-sized
V gene: TRBV6-2/TRBV6-3
CDR3 DNA: TGTGCCAGCAGTTACTCGGGGGGTGGGGCCAACGTCCTGACTTTC
CDR3 protein: CASSYSGGGANVLTF

J gene: TRBJ1-1
D gene: TRBD1
clone size: many
V gene: TRBV7-3
CDR3 DNA: TGTGCCAGCAGTTTCACAGGGGGCTTAGGGAACACTGAAGCTTTCTTT
CDR3 protein: CASSFTGGLGNTEAFF

J gene: TRBJ2-2
D gene: NA
clone size: many
V gene: TRBV19
CDR3 DNA: TGTGCCAGTAGTATCAGGGTGGCCGGGGAGCTGTTTTTT
CDR3 protein: CASSIRVAGELFF

J gene: TRBJ2-4
D gene: NA
clone size: many
V gene: TRBV19
CDR3 DNA: TGTGCCAGTAGTAACCGGCAAAACATTCAGTACTTC
CDR3 protein: CASSNRQNIQYF

J gene: TRBJ2-1
D gene: TRBD2
clone size: many
V gene: TRBV12-3/TRBV12-4
CDR3 DNA: TGTGCCAGCCGCGGGGGAGGTTCCTACAATGAGCAGTTCTTC
CDR3 protein: CASRGGGSYNEQFF

J gene: TRBJ1-5
D gene: NA
clone size: many
V gene: TRBV5-1
CDR3 DNA: TGCGCCAGCAGCTTGTACGGCGCTAATCAGCCCCAGCATTTT
CDR3 protein: CASSLYGANQPQHF

J gene: TRBJ1-5
D gene: NA
clone size: many
V gene: TRBV10-3
CDR3 DNA: TGTGCCATCAGTGATGGTGTGAATCAGCCCCAGCATTTT
CDR3 protein: CAISDGVNQPQHF

J gene: TRBJ2-6
D gene: NA
clone size: many
V gene: TRBV7-9
CDR3 DNA: TGTGCCAGCAGCTTAGGACGGACCTCTGGGGCCAACGTCCTGACTTTC
CDR3 protein: CASSLGRTSGANVLTF

J gene: TRBJ2-1
D gene: TRBD2
clone size: many
V gene: TRBV29-1
CDR3 DNA: TGCAGCGTTTCTCCCTTTACTAGCGGGAGCAGTGAGCAGTTCTTC
CDR3 protein: CSVSPFTSGSSEQFF

J gene: TRBJ1-1
D gene: NA
clone size: many
V gene: TRBV12-3/TRBV12-4
CDR3 DNA: TGTGCCAGCAGCTTTTACGGACAGAAGAGCACTGAAGCTTTCTTT
CDR3 protein: CASSFYGQKSTEAFF

J gene: TRBJ2-1
D gene: NA
clone size: many
V gene: TRBV29-1
CDR3 DNA: TGCAGCGTTAGCAGGGTCCTTATTTACAATGAGCAGTTCTTC
CDR3 protein: CSVSRVLIYNEQFF

J gene: TRBJ1-5
D gene: NA
clone size: many
V gene: TRBV6-6
CDR3 DNA: TGTGCCAGCAGTTACTCCGGGACAAAGAGCAATCAGCCCCAGCATTTT
CDR3 protein: CASSYSGTKSNQPQHF

J gene: TRBJ2-1
D gene: NA
clone size: many
V gene: TRBV14
CDR3 DNA: TGTGCCAGCAGCCAGGTCCTCTACAATGAGCAGTTCTTC
CDR3 protein: CASSQVLYNEQFF

J gene: TRBJ2-2
D gene: NA
clone size: few
V gene: TRBV28
CDR3 DNA: TGTGCCAGCAGTTTCTTGAGTGCGAACACCGGGGAGCTGTTTTTT
CDR3 protein: CASSFLSANTGELFF

J gene: TRBJ2-1
D gene: NA
clone size: many
V gene: TRBV20-1
CDR3 DNA: TGCAGTGCTAGAGATCCCAGGCCTAGCGCGGTTGAGCAGTTCTTC
CDR3 protein: CSARDPRPSAVEQFF

J gene: TRBJ1-5
D gene: NA
clone size: many
V gene: TRBV15
CDR3 DNA: TGTGCCACCAGCAGACGTAGAGGCCAGCCCCAGCATTTT
CDR3 protein: CATSRRRGQPQHF

J gene: TRBJ2-7
D gene: NA
clone size: many
V gene: TRBV6-2/TRBV6-3
CDR3 DNA: TGTGCCAGCAGTTACTCGGGGCCCTACGAGCAGTACTTC
CDR3 protein: CASSYSGPYEQYF

J gene: TRBJ2-1
D gene: NA
clone size: few
V gene: TRBV14
CDR3 DNA: TGTGCCAGCAGCCAAGAACCCGGTCCGTCGTTCTACAATGAGCAGTTCTTC
CDR3 protein: CASSQEPGPSFYNEQFF

J gene: TRBJ2-7
D gene: NA
clone size: many
V gene: TRBV20-1
CDR3 DNA: TGCAGTGTTAGAACCCGGCCTAGCTCCTACGAGCAGTACTTC
CDR3 protein: CSVRTRPSSYEQYF

J gene: TRBJ1-2
D gene: NA
clone size: NA
V gene: TRBV19
CDR3 DNA: TGTGCCAGTAGTATATCCGAGGCGGGTGAGGTTGGCTACACCTTC
CDR3 protein: CASSISEAGEVGYTF